The T cell receptor beta chain described here comes from a study of blood T cell repertoires in COVID-19. Turning to the study itself: Sources were T cells, B-cell-depleted T cells, or PBMCs; the material itself was cDNA or gDNA.

This CDR3 is built from 16 residues. J lost 9 bases, V lost 4 bases, and 10 bases had no gene match. Per germline, CDR1 LGHDT and CDR2 YNNKEL (reference sequence). The protocol was immunoSEQ multiplex PCR, while the TCRdb copy is restricted to in-frame clones and leaves out a portion. In the table there are under 250,000 clones, over 80% of which are singletons. This clone was detected only a few times. Someone with COVID-19 had been met by exposed participants within 2 weeks before study entry. This TCR came from a woman younger than 45 who had been exposed to COVID-19. The specimen sequenced was PBMCs or T cells enriched from blood (not recorded which). The chain recombines TRBV3-1 (or the pseudogene TRBV3-2) with TRBJ2-1; 12 nucleotides agree with TRBD1. As DNA, the CDR3 is TGTGCCAGCAGCCCAGGGACAGGGGGCAAGTGGGGTGAGCAGTTCTTC. This translates into CASSPGTGGKWGEQFF.